This TCR beta chain was recovered during a study of cytomegalovirus exposure and HLA in healthy donors. About the study: HLA-typed donors contributed 65 million to 95 million unique TCRs, which were held in an early data release.

Both 60 Vbeta primers and 13 Jbeta primers went into the PCR. The repertoire was sequenced with immunoSEQ multiplex PCR; TCRdb's copy has only in-frame clones and lacks some. The sample yields around 130,000 clones, 70% to 80% seen once. The germline gives CDR1 LNHDA, CDR2 SQIVND (reference sequence). The CDR3 covers 16 residues. The V gene is TRBV19, the J gene TRBJ2-5; 11 positions agree with TRBD1. The J call may be incorrect, as the DNA end agrees better with TRBJ2-7. The TCR sequence derives from a woman in her sixties or seventies in good health and CMV-seronegative. Sequencing was done on a sample of PBMCs. CDR3 bases: TGTGCCAGTAGTTATGCCGGGACAGGGGGGAACTACGAGCAGTACTTC. It is translated as CASSYAGTGGNYEQYF.